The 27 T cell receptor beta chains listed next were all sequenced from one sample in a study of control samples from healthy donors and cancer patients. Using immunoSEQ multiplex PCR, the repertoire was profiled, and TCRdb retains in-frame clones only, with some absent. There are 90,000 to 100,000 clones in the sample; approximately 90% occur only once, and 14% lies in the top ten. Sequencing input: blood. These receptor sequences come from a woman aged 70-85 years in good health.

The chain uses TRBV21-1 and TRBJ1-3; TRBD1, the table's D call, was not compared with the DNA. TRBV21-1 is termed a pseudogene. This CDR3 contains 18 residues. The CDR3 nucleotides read TGTGCCAGCACGTCCTGGGGCTCGGCAGTCAACTCTGGAAACACCATATATTTT. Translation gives CASTSWGSAVNSGNTIYF.

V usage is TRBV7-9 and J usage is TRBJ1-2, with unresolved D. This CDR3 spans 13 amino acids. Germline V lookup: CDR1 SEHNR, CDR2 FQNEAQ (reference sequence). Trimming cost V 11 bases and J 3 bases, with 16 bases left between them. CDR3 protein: CAVSRENYYGYTF. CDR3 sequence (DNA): TGTGCCGTTTCTCGGGAGAATTACTATGGCTACACCTTC.

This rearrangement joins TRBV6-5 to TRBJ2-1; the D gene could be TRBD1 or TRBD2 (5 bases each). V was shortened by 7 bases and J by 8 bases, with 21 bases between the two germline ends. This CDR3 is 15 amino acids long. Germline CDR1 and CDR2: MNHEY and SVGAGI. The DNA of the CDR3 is TGTGCCAGCACCCGACGGAGGCAAGGGGTGGATGAGCAGTTCTTC. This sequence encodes CASTRRRQGVDEQFF.

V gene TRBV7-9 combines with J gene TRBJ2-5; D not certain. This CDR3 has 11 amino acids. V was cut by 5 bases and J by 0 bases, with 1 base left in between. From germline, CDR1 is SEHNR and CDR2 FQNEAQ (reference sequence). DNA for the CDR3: TGTGCCAGCAGCCACCAAGAGACCCAGTACTTC. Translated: CASSHQETQYF.

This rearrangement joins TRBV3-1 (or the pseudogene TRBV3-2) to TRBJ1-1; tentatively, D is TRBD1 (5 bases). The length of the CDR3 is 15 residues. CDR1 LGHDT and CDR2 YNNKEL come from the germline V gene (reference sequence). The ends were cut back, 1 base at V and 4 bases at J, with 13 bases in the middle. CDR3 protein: CASSQGAGIGTEAFF. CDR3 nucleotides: TGTGCCAGCAGCCAAGGGGCAGGGATAGGCACTGAAGCTTTCTTT.

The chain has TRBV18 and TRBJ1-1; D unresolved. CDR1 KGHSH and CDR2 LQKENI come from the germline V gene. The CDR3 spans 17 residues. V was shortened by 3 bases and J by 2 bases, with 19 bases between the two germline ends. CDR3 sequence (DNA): TGTGCCAGCTCACCCCTACCCCGGACCGTGGGAAACACTGAAGCTTTCTTT. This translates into CASSPLPRTVGNTEAFF.

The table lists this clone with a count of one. CDR3 sequence reads: CASSTSPGAEAFF. The CDR3 DNA is TGTGCCAGCAGTACAAGTCCAGGTGCTGAAGCTTTCTTT. The J gene is TRBJ1-1, the V gene TRBV6-5; D unresolved. V lost 5 bases and J 6 bases, leaving 13 bases between the germline ends. Germline values: CDR1 MNHEY, CDR2 SVGAGI. This CDR3 has 13 residues.

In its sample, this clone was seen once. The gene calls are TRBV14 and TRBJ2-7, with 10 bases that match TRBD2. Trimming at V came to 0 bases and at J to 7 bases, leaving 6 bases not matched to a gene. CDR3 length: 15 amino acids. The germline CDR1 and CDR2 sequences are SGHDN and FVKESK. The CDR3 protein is CASSQELAGVKEQYF. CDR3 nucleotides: TGTGCCAGCAGCCAAGAGCTAGCGGGAGTGAAGGAGCAGTACTTC.

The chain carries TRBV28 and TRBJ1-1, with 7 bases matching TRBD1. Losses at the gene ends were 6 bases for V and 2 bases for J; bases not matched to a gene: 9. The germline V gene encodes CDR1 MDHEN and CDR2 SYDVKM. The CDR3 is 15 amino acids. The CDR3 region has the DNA TGTGCCAGCAGATTACCGGGACAGCTAAACACTGAAGCTTTCTTT. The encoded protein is CASRLPGQLNTEAFF.

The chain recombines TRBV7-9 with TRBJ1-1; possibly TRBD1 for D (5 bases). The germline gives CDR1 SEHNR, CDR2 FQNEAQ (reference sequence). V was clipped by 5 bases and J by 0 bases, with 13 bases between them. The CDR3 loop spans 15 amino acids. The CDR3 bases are TGTGCCAGCAGCCCCGCGCGGGGCCTGAACACTGAAGCTTTCTTT. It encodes CASSPARGLNTEAFF.

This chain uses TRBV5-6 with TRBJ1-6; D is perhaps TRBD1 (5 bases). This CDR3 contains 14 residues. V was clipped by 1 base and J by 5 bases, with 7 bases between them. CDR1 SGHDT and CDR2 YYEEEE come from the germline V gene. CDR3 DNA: TGTGCCAGCAGCTTGTCAGGGAATAATTCACCCCTCCACTTT. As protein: CASSLSGNNSPLHF.

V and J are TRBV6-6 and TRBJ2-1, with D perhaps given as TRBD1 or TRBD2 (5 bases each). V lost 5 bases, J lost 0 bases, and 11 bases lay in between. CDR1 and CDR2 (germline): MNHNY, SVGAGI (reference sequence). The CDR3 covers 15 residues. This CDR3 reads CASSRDLSSYNEQFF. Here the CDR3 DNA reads TGTGCCAGCAGTCGGGACCTCAGCTCCTACAATGAGCAGTTCTTC.

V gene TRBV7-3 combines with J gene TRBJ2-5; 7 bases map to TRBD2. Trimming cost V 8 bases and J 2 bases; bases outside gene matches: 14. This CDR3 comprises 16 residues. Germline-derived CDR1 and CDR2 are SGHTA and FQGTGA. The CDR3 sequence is CASSPTGGGSQETQYF. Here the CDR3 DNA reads TGTGCCAGCTCACCCACGGGGGGAGGATCTCAAGAGACCCAGTACTTC.

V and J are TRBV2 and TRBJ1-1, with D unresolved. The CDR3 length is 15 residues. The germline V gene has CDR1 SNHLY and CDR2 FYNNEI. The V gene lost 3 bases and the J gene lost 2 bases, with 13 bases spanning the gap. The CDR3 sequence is CASSERGRPNTEAFF. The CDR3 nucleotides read TGTGCCAGCAGTGAGAGAGGACGTCCAAACACTGAAGCTTTCTTT.

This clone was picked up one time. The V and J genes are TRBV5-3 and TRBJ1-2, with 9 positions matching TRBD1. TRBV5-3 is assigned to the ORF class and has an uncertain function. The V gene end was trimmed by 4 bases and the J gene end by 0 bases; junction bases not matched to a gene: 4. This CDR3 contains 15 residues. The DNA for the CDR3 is TGTGCCAGAAGCGGAGGGACAGGGCCTAACTATGGCTACACCTTC. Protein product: CARSGGTGPNYGYTF.

Here the CDR3 DNA reads TGTGCCAGCAGCTGGGACAGGGCAAATGAGCAGTTCTTC. Protein sequence: CASSWDRANEQFF. This chain uses TRBV5-4 with TRBJ2-1; TRBD1 agrees at 9 bases. Germline CDR1 reads SGHNT; CDR2 reads YYREEE (reference sequence). The CDR3 loop spans 13 amino acids. V lost 3 bases to trimming and J lost 7 bases; unmatched junction nucleotides: 2.

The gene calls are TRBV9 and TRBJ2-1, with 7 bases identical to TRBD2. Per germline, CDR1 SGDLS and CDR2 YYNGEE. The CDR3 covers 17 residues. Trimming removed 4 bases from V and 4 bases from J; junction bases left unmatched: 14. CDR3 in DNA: TGTGCCAGCAGCCCCCCCCCTCGAGCGGGATTATACAATGAGCAGTTCTTC. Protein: CASSPPPRAGLYNEQFF.

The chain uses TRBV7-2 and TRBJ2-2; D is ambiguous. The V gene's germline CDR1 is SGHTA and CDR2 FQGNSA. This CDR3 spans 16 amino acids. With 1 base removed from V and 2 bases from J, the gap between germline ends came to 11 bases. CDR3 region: CASSLVLGANTGELFF. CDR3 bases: TGTGCCAGCAGCTTAGTGCTCGGAGCTAACACCGGGGAGCTGTTTTTT.

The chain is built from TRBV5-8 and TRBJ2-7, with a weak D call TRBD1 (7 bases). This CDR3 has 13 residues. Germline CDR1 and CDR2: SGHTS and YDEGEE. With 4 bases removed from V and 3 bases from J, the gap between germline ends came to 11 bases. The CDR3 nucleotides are TGTGCCAGCAGCGCGGGACAGCACTACGAGCAGTACTTC. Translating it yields CASSAGQHYEQYF.

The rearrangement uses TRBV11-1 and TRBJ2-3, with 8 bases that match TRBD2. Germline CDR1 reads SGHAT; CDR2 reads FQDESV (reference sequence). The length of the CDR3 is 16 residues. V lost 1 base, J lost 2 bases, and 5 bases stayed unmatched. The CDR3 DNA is TGTGCCAGCAGCTTAGGGGCTAGCGGGTACACAGATACGCAGTATTTT. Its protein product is CASSLGASGYTDTQYF.

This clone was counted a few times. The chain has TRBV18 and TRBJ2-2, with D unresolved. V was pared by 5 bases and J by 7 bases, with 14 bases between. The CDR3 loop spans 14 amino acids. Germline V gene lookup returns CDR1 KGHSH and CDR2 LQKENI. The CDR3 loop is CASSSPVRNGELFF. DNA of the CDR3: TGTGCCAGCTCATCCCCTGTTCGAAACGGGGAGCTGTTTTTT.

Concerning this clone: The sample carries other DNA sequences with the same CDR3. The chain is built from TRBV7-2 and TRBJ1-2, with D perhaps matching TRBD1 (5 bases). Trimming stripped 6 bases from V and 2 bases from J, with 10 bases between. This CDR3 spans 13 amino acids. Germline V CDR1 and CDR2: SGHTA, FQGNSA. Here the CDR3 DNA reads TGTGCCAGCAGTCCCGACAGAAACTATGGCTACACCTTC. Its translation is CASSPDRNYGYTF. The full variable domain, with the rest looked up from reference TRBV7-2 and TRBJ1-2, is GAGVSQSPSNKVTEKGKDVELRCDPISGHTALYWYRQSLGQGLEFLIYFQGNSAPDKSGLPSDRFSAERTGGSVSTLTIQRTQQEDSAVYLCASSPDRNYGYTFGSGTRLTVV.

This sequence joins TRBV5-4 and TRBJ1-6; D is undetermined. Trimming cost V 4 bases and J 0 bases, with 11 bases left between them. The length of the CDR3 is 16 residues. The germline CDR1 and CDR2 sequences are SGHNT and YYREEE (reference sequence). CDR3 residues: CASSPDRNSYNSPLHF. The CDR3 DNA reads TGTGCCAGCAGCCCCGACCGGAACTCCTATAATTCACCCCTCCACTTT.

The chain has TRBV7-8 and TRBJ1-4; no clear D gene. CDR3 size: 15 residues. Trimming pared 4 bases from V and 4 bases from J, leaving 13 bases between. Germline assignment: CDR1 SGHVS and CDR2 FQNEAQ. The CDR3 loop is CASSSMRIINEKLFF. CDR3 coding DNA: TGTGCCAGCAGCTCCATGCGGATTATTAATGAAAAACTGTTTTTT. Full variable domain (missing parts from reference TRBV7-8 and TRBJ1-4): GAGVSQSPRYKVAKRGQDVALRCDPISGHVSLFWYQQALGQGPEFLTYFQNEAQLDKSGLPSDRFFAERPEGSVSTLKIQRTQQEDSAVYLCASSSMRIINEKLFFGSGTQLSVL.

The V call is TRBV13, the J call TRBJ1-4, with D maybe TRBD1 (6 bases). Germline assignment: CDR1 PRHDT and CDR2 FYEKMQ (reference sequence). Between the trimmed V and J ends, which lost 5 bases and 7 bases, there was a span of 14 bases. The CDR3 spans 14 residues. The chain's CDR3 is CASSRQGSGEKLFF. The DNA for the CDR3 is TGTGCCAGCAGCCGTCAGGGGTCGGGTGAAAAACTGTTTTTT. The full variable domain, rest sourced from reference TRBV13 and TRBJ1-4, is AAGVIQSPRHLIKEKRETATLKCYPIPRHDTVYWYQQGPGQDPQFLISFYEKMQSDKGSIPDRFSAQQFSDYHSELNMSSLELGDSALYFCASSRQGSGEKLFFGSGTQLSVL.

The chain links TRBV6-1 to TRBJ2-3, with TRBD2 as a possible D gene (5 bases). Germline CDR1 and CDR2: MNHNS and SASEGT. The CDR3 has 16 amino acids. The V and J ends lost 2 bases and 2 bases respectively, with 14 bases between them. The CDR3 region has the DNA TGTGCCAGCAGTGAAAGGAAGAGAGCGGACACAGATACGCAGTATTTT. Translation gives CASSERKRADTDTQYF.

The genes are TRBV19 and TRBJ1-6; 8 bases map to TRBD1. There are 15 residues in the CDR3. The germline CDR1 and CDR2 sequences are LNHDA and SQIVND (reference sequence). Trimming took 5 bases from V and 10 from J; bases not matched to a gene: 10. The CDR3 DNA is TGTGCCAGTAGTCCCATCGACAGGGGAAAGTCACCCCTCCACTTT. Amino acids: CASSPIDRGKSPLHF.